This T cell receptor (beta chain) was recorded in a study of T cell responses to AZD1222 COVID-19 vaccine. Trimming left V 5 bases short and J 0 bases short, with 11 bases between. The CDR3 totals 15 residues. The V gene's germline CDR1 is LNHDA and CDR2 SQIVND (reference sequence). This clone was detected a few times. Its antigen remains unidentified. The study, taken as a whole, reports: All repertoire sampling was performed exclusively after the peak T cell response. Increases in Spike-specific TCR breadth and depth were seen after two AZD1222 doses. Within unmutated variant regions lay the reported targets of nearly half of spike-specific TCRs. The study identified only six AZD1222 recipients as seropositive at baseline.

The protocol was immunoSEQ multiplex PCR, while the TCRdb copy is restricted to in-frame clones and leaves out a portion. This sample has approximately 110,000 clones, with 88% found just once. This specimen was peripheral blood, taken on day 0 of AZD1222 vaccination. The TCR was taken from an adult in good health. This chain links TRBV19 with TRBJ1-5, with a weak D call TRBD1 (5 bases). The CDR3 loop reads CASSAGAYSNQPQHF. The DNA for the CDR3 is TGTGCCAGTAGTGCCGGGGCCTATAGCAATCAGCCCCAGCATTTT.